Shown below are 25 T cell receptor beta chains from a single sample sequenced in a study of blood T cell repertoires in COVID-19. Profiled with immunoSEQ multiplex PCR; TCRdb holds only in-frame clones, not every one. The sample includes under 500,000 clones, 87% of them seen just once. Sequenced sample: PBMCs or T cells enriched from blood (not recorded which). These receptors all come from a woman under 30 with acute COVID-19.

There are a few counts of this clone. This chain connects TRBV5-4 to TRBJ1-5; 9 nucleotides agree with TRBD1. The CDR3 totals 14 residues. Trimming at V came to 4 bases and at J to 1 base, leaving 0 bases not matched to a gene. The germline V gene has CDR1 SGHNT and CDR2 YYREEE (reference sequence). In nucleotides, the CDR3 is TGTGCCAGCAGCGACAGGGGGAGCAATCAGCCCCAGCATTTT. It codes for CASSDRGSNQPQHF.

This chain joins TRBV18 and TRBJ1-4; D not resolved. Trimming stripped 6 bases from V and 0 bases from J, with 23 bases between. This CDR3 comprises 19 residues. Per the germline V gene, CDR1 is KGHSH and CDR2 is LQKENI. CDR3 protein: CASSPESPVAGPTNEKLFF. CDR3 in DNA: TGTGCCAGCTCTCCAGAATCACCAGTGGCGGGCCCAACTAATGAAAAACTGTTTTTT.

The CDR3 loop is CASSLALAGGTTFF. CDR3 in DNA: TGTGCCAGCAGCTTGGCACTAGCGGGGGGTACGACGTTCTTC. The rearrangement joins TRBV5-4 to TRBJ2-1; 12 bases agree with TRBD2. Germline CDR1 and CDR2: SGHNT and YYREEE (reference sequence). V trimming: 0 bases; J trimming: 15 bases; junction bases outside the gene matches: 7. The CDR3 loop spans 14 amino acids.

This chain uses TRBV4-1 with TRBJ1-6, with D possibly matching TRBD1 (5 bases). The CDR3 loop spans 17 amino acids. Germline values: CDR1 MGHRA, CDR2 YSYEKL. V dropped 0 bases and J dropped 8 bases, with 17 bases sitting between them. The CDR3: CASSQERRGRRHSPLHF. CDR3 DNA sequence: TGCGCCAGCAGCCAAGAACGTCGGGGGAGACGGCATTCACCCCTCCACTTT.

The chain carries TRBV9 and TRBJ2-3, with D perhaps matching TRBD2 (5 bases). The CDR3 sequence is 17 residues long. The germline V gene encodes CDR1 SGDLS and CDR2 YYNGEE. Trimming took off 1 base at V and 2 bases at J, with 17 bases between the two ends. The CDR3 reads CASSVLSSGPFTDTQYF. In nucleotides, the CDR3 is TGTGCCAGCAGCGTACTCTCCAGCGGCCCTTTCACAGATACGCAGTATTTT.

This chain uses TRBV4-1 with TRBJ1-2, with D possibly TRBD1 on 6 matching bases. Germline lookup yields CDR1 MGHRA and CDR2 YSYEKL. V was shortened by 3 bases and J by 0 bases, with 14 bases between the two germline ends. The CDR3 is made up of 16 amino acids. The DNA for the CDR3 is TGCGCCAGCAGCCAGCCCGGACAGCCAGCTAACTATGGCTACACCTTC. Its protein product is CASSQPGQPANYGYTF.

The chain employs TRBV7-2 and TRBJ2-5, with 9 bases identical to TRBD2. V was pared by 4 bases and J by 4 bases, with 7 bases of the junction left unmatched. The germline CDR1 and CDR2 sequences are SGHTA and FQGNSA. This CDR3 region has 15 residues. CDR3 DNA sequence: TGTGCCAGCAGCTCAGGCGGGGGGGCGGGAGAGACCCAGTACTTC. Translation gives CASSSGGGAGETQYF. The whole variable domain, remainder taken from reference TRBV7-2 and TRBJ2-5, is GAGVSQSPSNKVTEKGKDVELRCDPISGHTALYWYRQSLGQGLEFLIYFQGNSAPDKSGLPSDRFSAERTGGSVSTLTIQRTQQEDSAVYLCASSSGGGAGETQYFGPGTRLLVL.

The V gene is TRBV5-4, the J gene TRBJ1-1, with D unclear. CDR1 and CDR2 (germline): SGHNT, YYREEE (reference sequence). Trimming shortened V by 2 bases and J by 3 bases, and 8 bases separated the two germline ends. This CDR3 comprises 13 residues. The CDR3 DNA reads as TGTGCCAGCAGCTTCGCAGAATACACTGAAGCTTTCTTT. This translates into CASSFAEYTEAFF.

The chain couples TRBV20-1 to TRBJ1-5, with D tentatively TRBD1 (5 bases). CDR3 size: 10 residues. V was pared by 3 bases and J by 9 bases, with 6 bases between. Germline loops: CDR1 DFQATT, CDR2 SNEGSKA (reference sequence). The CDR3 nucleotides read TGCAGTGCTAGGGGGGGGCCCCAGCATTTT. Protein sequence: CSARGGPQHF.

This CDR3 reads CASSQVQGHTEAFF. CDR3 coding DNA: TGTGCCAGCAGCCAAGTACAGGGTCACACTGAAGCTTTCTTT. J is TRBJ1-1 and V is TRBV3-1 (or the pseudogene TRBV3-2); a weak D match, TRBD1 (6 bases). This CDR3 region has 14 residues. Germline lookup yields CDR1 LGHDT and CDR2 YNNKEL (reference sequence). V was shortened by 1 base and J by 3 bases, with 9 bases between the two germline ends.

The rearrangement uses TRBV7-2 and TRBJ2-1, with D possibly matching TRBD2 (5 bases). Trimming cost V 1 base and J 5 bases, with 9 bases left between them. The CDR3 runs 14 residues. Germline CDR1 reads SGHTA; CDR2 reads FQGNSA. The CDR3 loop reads CASSLGGSDNEQFF. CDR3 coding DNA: TGTGCCAGCAGCTTAGGTGGGAGCGACAATGAGCAGTTCTTC.

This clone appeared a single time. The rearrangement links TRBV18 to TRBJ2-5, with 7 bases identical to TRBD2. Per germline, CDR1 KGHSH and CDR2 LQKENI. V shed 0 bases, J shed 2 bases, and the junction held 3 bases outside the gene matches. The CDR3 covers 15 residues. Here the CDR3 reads CASSPPSRGQETQYF. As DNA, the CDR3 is TGTGCCAGCTCACCACCCTCGCGGGGGCAAGAGACCCAGTACTTC.

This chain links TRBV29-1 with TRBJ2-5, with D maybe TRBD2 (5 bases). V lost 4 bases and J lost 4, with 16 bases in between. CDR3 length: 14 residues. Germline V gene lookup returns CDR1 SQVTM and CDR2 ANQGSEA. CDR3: CSVAERAGGETQYF. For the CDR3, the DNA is TGCAGCGTTGCCGAACGGGCGGGTGGAGAGACCCAGTACTTC.

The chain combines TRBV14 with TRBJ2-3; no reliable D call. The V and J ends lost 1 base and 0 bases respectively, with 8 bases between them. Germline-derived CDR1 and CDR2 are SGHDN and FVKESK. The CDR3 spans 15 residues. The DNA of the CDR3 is TGTGCCAGCAGCCAAGCAACTATTAGCACAGATACGCAGTATTTT. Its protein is CASSQATISTDTQYF.

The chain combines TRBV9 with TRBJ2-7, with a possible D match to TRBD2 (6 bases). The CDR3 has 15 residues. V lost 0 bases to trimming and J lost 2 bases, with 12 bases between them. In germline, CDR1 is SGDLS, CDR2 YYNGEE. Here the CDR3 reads CASSVGRGLTYEQYF. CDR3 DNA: TGTGCCAGCAGCGTAGGTCGGGGACTGACCTACGAGCAGTACTTC.

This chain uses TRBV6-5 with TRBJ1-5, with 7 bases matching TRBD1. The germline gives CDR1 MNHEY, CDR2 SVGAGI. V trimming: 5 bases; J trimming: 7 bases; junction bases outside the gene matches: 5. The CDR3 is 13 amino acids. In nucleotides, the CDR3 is TGTGCCAGCAGTACCCAACAGGGGCAGCCCCAGCATTTT. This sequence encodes CASSTQQGQPQHF.

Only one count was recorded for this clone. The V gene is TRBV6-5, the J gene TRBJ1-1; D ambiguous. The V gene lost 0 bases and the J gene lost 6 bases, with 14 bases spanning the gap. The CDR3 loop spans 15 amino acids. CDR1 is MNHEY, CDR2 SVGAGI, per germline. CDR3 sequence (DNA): TGTGCCAGCAGTTACTCGAACAGCCCCGTCGCTGAAGCTTTCTTT. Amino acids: CASSYSNSPVAEAFF.

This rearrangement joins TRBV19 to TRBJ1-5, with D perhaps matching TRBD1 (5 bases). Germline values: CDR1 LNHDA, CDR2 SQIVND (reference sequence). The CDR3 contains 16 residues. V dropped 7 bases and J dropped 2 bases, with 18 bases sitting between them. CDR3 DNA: TGTGCCAGTAACCCCCGGGGGGATTGGCGCAATCAGCCCCAGCATTTT. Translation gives CASNPRGDWRNQPQHF.

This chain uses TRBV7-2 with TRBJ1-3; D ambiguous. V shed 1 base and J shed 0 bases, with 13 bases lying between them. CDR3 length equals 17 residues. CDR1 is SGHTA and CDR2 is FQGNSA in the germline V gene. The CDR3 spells CASSLGPQVLSGNTIYF. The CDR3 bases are TGTGCCAGCAGCTTAGGACCCCAGGTCCTCTCTGGAAACACCATATATTTT.

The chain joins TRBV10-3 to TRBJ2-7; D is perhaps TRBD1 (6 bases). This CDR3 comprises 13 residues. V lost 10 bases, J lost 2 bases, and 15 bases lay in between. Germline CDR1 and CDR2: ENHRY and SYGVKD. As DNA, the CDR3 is TGTGCCACCCGCGACAGGATCACCTACGAGCAGTACTTC. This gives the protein CATRDRITYEQYF.

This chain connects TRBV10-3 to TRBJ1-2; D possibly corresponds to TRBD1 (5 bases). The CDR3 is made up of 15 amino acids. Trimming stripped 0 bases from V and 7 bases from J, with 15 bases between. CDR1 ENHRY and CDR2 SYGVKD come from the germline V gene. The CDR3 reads CAISESIGQASGYTF. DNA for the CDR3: TGTGCCATCAGTGAGTCTATCGGACAAGCTTCTGGCTACACCTTC.

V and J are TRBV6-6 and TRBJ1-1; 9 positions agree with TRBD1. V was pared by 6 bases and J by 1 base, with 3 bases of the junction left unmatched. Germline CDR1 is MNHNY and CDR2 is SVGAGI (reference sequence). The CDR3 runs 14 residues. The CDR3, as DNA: TGTGCCAGCAGCTCGGGACAGGGGAACACTGAAGCTTTCTTT. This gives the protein CASSSGQGNTEAFF.

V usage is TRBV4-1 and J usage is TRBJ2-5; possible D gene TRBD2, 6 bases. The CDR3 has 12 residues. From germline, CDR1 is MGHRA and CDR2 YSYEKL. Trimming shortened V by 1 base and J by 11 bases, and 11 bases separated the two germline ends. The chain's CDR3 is CASSQGGDRQYF. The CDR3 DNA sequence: TGCGCCAGCAGCCAAGGGGGGGACCGACAGTACTTC.

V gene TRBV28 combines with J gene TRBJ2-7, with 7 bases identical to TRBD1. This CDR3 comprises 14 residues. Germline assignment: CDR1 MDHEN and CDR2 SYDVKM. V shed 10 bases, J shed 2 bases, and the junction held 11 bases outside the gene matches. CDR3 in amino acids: CATHPTGVTYEQYF. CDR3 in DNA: TGTGCCACCCATCCTACAGGGGTTACCTACGAGCAGTACTTC.

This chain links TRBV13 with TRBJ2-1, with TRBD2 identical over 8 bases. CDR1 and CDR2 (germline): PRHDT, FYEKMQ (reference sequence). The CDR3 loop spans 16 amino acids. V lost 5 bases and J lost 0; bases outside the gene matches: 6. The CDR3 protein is CASSPSSGSSYNEQFF. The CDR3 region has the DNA TGTGCCAGCAGCCCCTCTAGCGGGTCCTCCTACAATGAGCAGTTCTTC.